A single sample gave rise to the 15 T cell receptor beta chains below, sequenced in a study of graft-versus-host responses after intestinal transplantation. TCRdb's copy holds only in-frame clones and misses some; the assay was immunoSEQ multiplex PCR. The sample carries tens of thousands of clones, 90% recorded once. No cognate antigen is known for these TCRs. The sample consisted of unstimulated CD8+ T cells sorted from spleen or lymph node cells, taken before intestinal transplant. These receptors were taken from a human donor who received an intestinal transplant.

The gene calls are TRBV6-1 and TRBJ1-1; D may be TRBD1 (5 bases). The CDR3 totals 14 residues. Trimming left V 2 bases short and J 6 bases short, with 13 bases between. Germline loops: CDR1 MNHNS, CDR2 SASEGT. This chain's CDR3 is CASSEMGGSAEAFF. In DNA, the CDR3 is TGTGCCAGCAGTGAAATGGGGGGGAGCGCTGAAGCTTTCTTT.

The chain recombines TRBV19 with TRBJ2-7, with TRBD2 matching 7 bases. The CDR3 has 14 residues. The J segment lost 1 base and the V segment lost 2 bases, leaving 2 bases of the junction unmatched. From germline, CDR1 is LNHDA and CDR2 SQIVND (reference sequence). The DNA of the CDR3 is TGTGCCAGTAGTATATGGGGGGGATCCTACGAGCAGTACTTC. As protein: CASSIWGGSYEQYF.

This clone was recorded only once. The chain uses TRBV27 and TRBJ2-5; D gene unclear. The germline V gene has CDR1 MNHEY and CDR2 SMNVEV (reference sequence). Trimming left V 5 bases short and J 5 bases short, with 15 bases between. CDR3 length: 14 amino acids. CDR3 nucleotide sequence: TGTGCCAGCAGTCCGTCCGGGTCCTGGGAGACCCAGTACTTC. Residues: CASSPSGSWETQYF.

The CDR3 region is CASSPGTHGETQYF. CDR3 DNA sequence: TGTGCCAGCAGCCCCGGGACACATGGGGAGACCCAGTACTTC. This rearrangement joins TRBV27 to TRBJ2-5, with a possible D match to TRBD1 (6 bases). The CDR3 loop spans 14 amino acids. CDR1 MNHEY and CDR2 SMNVEV come from the germline V gene (reference sequence). Trimming stripped 6 bases from V and 5 bases from J, with 16 bases between.

This chain links TRBV7-3 with TRBJ2-6; 11 bases are shared with TRBD1. The CDR3 contains 19 residues. From germline, CDR1 is SGHTA and CDR2 FQGTGA. Trimming took 2 bases from V and 2 from J; bases not matched to a gene: 8. The CDR3 DNA follows: TGTGCCAGCAGCTTATACCCCGGGACAGGGGGTACTGGGGCCAACGTCCTGACTTTC. It specifies CASSLYPGTGGTGANVLTF.

The chain employs TRBV7-6 and TRBJ2-3; no clear D. Trimming took off 4 bases at V and 3 bases at J, with 5 bases between the two ends. Per the germline V gene, CDR1 is SGHVS and CDR2 is FNYEAQ. CDR3 length: 12 residues. DNA of the CDR3: TGTGCCAGCAGCTGGGCGACAGATACGCAGTATTTT. This codes for CASSWATDTQYF.

J is TRBJ1-1 and V is TRBV5-4; D not resolved. Germline V gene lookup returns CDR1 SGHNT and CDR2 YYREEE (reference sequence). The V end was cut by 2 bases, the J end by 1 base, with 6 bases between. CDR3 length: 13 amino acids. The CDR3 coding sequence is TGTGCCAGCAGCTTCGGTTCGAACACTGAAGCTTTCTTT. Its translation is CASSFGSNTEAFF.

The chain carries TRBV11-2 and TRBJ1-1, with D unresolved. V was shortened by 3 bases and J by 4 bases, with 9 bases between the two germline ends. The CDR3 length is 13 residues. The V gene's germline CDR1 is SGHAT and CDR2 FQNNGV. The CDR3 nucleotides are TGTGCCAGCAGCTTCTCGGGAGGCACTGAAGCTTTCTTT. Its translation is CASSFSGGTEAFF.

This clone showed up just once. The chain has TRBV28 and TRBJ1-5; tentatively, D is TRBD1 (6 bases). Germline V gene lookup returns CDR1 MDHEN and CDR2 SYDVKM. The CDR3 extends over 14 amino acids. The germline V and J ends were trimmed by 5 bases and 7 bases, with 15 bases remaining between them. This CDR3 is CASSEIEGVQPQHF. CDR3 in DNA: TGTGCCAGCAGTGAGATCGAGGGGGTCCAGCCCCAGCATTTT.

This sequence joins TRBV10-1 and TRBJ2-1; the match to TRBD2 covers 15 bases. Germline CDR1 reads WNHNN; CDR2 reads SYGVQD (reference sequence). This CDR3 contains 16 residues. J lost 6 bases, V lost 0 bases, and 0 bases had no gene match. CDR3 residues: CASSESGLAGGNEQFF. The CDR3 bases are TGCGCCAGCAGTGAGTCGGGACTAGCGGGGGGCAATGAGCAGTTCTTC.

A note on this clone: The junction departs from the called germline gene at one end, perhaps through a read error. The chain has TRBV7-7 and TRBJ2-1, with 8 nucleotides matching TRBD2. This CDR3 is 16 amino acids long. Germline CDR1 is SSHAT and CDR2 is FNYEAQ (reference sequence). The chain's CDR3 is CASSPPGASGYNEQFF. CDR3 nucleotide sequence: TGTGCTAGCAGCCCCCCTGGGGCTAGCGGGTACAATGAGCAGTTCTTC.

The rearrangement joins TRBV28 to TRBJ1-1; D unclear. CDR1 MDHEN and CDR2 SYDVKM come from the germline V gene. V lost 4 bases and J 5 bases, leaving 8 bases between the germline ends. The CDR3 has 12 amino acids. The DNA for the CDR3 is TGTGCCAGCAGTTACGGGAGGACTGAAGCTTTCTTT. It translates to CASSYGRTEAFF.

This chain links TRBV13 with TRBJ1-6; perhaps TRBD1 as D (5 bases). CDR1 PRHDT and CDR2 FYEKMQ come from the germline V gene (reference sequence). The CDR3 is made up of 15 amino acids. V gave up 8 bases and J gave up 6 bases, with 17 bases separating them. Here the CDR3 reads CASLRAQGLNSPLHF. The CDR3, as DNA: TGTGCCAGCCTCCGGGCCCAGGGACTTAATTCACCCCTCCACTTT.

The V call is TRBV6-5, the J call TRBJ1-1; TRBD1 might be the D (5 bases). Looked up from germline, CDR1 is MNHEY and CDR2 is SVGAGI. The CDR3 has 14 residues. Trimming pared 2 bases from V and 5 bases from J, leaving 12 bases between. The chain's CDR3 is CASSYEEGWTEAFF. For the CDR3, the DNA is TGTGCCAGCAGTTACGAGGAGGGGTGGACTGAAGCTTTCTTT.

This chain connects TRBV27 to TRBJ2-1; tentatively, D is TRBD2 (6 bases). V lost 4 bases and J lost 12, with 16 bases in between. CDR1 is MNHEY and CDR2 is SMNVEV in the germline V gene (reference sequence). This CDR3 contains 13 residues. CDR3 amino acids: CASSSRDSHGQFF. CDR3 bases: TGTGCCAGCAGTTCCCGGGACTCCCATGGGCAGTTCTTC.